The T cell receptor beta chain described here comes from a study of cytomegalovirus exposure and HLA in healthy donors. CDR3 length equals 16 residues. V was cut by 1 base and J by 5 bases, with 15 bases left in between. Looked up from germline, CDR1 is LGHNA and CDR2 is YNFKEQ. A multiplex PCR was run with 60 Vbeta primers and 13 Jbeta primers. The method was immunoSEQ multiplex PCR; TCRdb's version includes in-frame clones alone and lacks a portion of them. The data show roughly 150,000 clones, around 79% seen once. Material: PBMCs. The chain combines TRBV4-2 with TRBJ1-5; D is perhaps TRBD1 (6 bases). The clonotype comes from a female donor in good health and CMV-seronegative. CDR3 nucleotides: TGTGCCAGCAGCCAAGTACCGCAGGACAGAGATCAGCCCCAGCATTTT. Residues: CASSQVPQDRDQPQHF.